A single sample is the source of the 21 T cell receptor beta chains below, sequenced in a study of T cell repertoires in cytomegalovirus infection. TCRdb reprocessed the reads with MiXCR, giving one entry per CDR3 protein. The sample includes more than 150,000 distinct CDR3 sequences, roughly 19% seen only once; the top ten take 2.5% to 3%. The material sequenced was PBMCs. The receptors shown here come from a human donor in good health (CMV status not recorded). Some clones in this sample may be carry-over from other donors' samples.

This clonotype occurred a few times. V gene TRBV24-1 combines with J gene TRBJ2-1; D possibly matches TRBD1 or TRBD2 (5 bases each). The CDR3 runs 14 residues. The germline V and J ends were trimmed by 9 bases and 9 bases, with 20 bases remaining between them. Germline V gene data show CDR1 as KGHDR and CDR2 as SFDVKD. The CDR3 DNA reads as TGTGCCACCTCCCCGGGACCATCCCGCCTTGAGCAGTTCTTC. It is translated as CATSPGPSRLEQFF.

The CDR3 region is CASRSSGIGYNEQFF. CDR3 nucleotides: TGTGCCAGCAGATCCTCAGGGATAGGTTACAATGAGCAGTTCTTC. The chain links TRBV28 to TRBJ2-1, with D possibly TRBD1 on 5 matching bases. The CDR3 consists of 15 residues. The V and J ends lost 6 bases and 4 bases respectively, with 16 bases between them. CDR1 and CDR2 from the germline V gene are MDHEN and SYDVKM.

The CDR3 reads CASSPPAQDRSHEQYF. CDR3 DNA sequence: TGCGCCAGCAGCCCTCCAGCGCAGGATCGGTCCCACGAGCAGTACTTC. This chain connects TRBV5-1 to TRBJ2-7; no clear D gene. Germline CDR1 and CDR2: SGHRS and YFSETQ. The ends were cut back, 4 bases at V and 5 bases at J, with 22 bases in the middle. CDR3 length: 16 amino acids.

In its sample, this clonotype was seen many times. The CDR3 reads CASSARDTRISDTGELFF. The CDR3 nucleotides read TGTGCCAGCAGCGCCCGGGACACTCGGATCTCGGACACCGGGGAGCTGTTTTTT. The chain joins TRBV7-9 to TRBJ2-2; weak D call: TRBD1 (6 bases). CDR3 size: 18 residues. The V end lost 5 bases, the J end lost 3 bases, and 22 bases lay between the germline ends. Germline CDR1 and CDR2: SEHNR and FQNEAQ (reference sequence).

Of note for this clonotype: An end of the junction differs from the germline gene, which may be a read error. This sequence joins TRBV29-1 and TRBJ2-7; 10 bases are shared with TRBD2. Germline V gene sequence: CDR1 SQVTM, CDR2 ANQGSEA. The CDR3 length is 13 residues. DNA for the CDR3: TGCAGCGTTAGCGGGAGGGGAGAATACGAGCGGTACTTC. It specifies CSVSGRGEYERYF.

The chain couples TRBV4-2 to TRBJ2-7; D is ambiguous. Germline CDR1 and CDR2: LGHNA and YNFKEQ. The CDR3 has 12 amino acids. V gave up 0 bases and J gave up 4 bases, with 4 bases separating them. The CDR3 loop reads CASSQDPYEQYF. Written as DNA, the CDR3 is TGTGCCAGCAGCCAAGATCCGTACGAGCAGTACTTC.

This clonotype came up many times. The CDR3 DNA reads TGTGCCAGCAGCTTAGAGTTGACTAGCGGGAGTTCTGGGGCCAACGTCCTGACTTTC. Translated: CASSLELTSGSSGANVLTF. The chain employs TRBV11-3 and TRBJ2-6; the match to TRBD2 covers 12 bases. CDR3 size: 19 residues. V was clipped by 0 bases and J by 1 base; unmatched bases: 4. In germline, CDR1 is SGHNT, CDR2 YENEEA.

There are a few counts of this clonotype. The chain is built from TRBV12-3 or TRBV12-4 and TRBJ2-5; tentatively, D is TRBD2 (5 bases). This CDR3 has 15 amino acids. The V gene lost 6 bases and the J gene lost 5 bases, with 19 bases spanning the gap. As DNA, the CDR3 is TGTGCCAGCAGCCCCGGGCTAGCTAAGCGGGAGACCCAGTACTTC. This gives the protein CASSPGLAKRETQYF.

Concerning this clonotype itself: This could be a read error, since a much larger clone is one nucleotide away. The V gene is TRBV7-2, the J gene TRBJ1-2, with TRBD1 matching 8 bases. The germline V gene encodes CDR1 SGHTA and CDR2 FQGNSA. The CDR3 loop spans 19 amino acids. In DNA, the CDR3 is TGTGCCAGGAGCTTAGCGAATAAGGGCAGGGGGCCTTTTACCTATGGCTACACCTTC. Protein: CARSLANKGRGPFTYGYTF. The whole variable domain, remainder taken from reference TRBV7-2 and TRBJ1-2, is GAGVSQSPSNKVTEKGKDVELRCDPISGHTALYWYRQSLGQGLEFLIYFQGNSAPDKSGLPSDRFSAERTGGSVSTLTIQRTQQEDSAVYLCARSLANKGRGPFTYGYTFGSGTRLTVV.

The genes are TRBV20-1 and TRBJ1-5, with TRBD1 matching 12 bases. The CDR3 is made up of 15 amino acids. The germline V gene has CDR1 DFQATT and CDR2 SNEGSKA (reference sequence). J lost 5 bases, V lost 6 bases, and 8 bases had no gene match. The CDR3 DNA reads TGCAGTGCGGGACAGGGGGCCGCTACGGATCAGCCCCAGCATTTT. Translating gives CSAGQGAATDQPQHF.

A few counts support this clonotype. V gene TRBV28 combines with J gene TRBJ1-4; tentative D call: TRBD1 (5 bases). Trimming pared 4 bases from V and 7 bases from J, leaving 16 bases between. Germline V gene data show CDR1 as MDHEN and CDR2 as SYDVKM. The CDR3 is made up of 15 amino acids. The CDR3 protein is CASSSRQRYPEKLFF. CDR3 DNA: TGTGCCAGCAGTTCTAGACAGCGTTACCCTGAAAAACTGTTTTTT.

This clonotype was observed a handful of times. The gene calls are TRBV12-3 or TRBV12-4 and TRBJ2-1; 7 positions match TRBD1. There are 17 residues in the CDR3. The J segment lost 5 bases and the V segment lost 1 base, leaving 11 bases of the junction unmatched. DNA of the CDR3: TGTGCCAGCAGTTTAGTGGTAGGGACAGCAAAGAACAATGAGCAGTTCTTC. Translated: CASSLVVGTAKNNEQFF.

The DNA of the CDR3 is TGTGCCACTACTCCCGGGACTAGCGGGATAAGGGGGTATGCCCAGTACTTC. Amino acids: CATTPGTSGIRGYAQYF. The chain carries TRBV12-3 or TRBV12-4 and TRBJ2-5; 13 bases map to TRBD2. The CDR3 is 17 amino acids. Germline trimming cut 10 bases from V and 9 bases from J; bases unmatched to any gene: 20.

On this clonotype: It is likely a read error, because the conserved phenylalanine at the end of the CDR3 is missing. The chain recombines TRBV19 with TRBJ1-1; no clear D gene. CDR1 and CDR2 (germline): LNHDA, SQIVND (reference sequence). V lost 0 bases and J lost 1, with 6 bases in between. This CDR3 is built from 14 residues. CDR3 amino acids: CASSIEGKNTEAFL. CDR3 sequence (DNA): TGTGCCAGTAGTATAGAGGGGAAGAACACTGAAGCTTTCTTA.

In its sample, this clonotype was seen a few times. The chain uses TRBV7-3 and TRBJ1-3, with a tentative D call TRBD1 (6 bases). The CDR3 length is 15 residues. In germline, CDR1 is SGHTA, CDR2 FQGTGA. V lost 5 bases and J 0 bases, leaving 11 bases between the germline ends. As DNA, the CDR3 is TGTGCCAGCAGCACCGACAGGAGCTCTGGAAACACCATATATTTT. It encodes CASSTDRSSGNTIYF.

The DNA for the CDR3 is TGTGCCAGCAGCCTTCAGCGGGGACCGGGAATGTGGCAGTACTTC. Its protein product is CASSLQRGPGMWQYF. This chain joins TRBV7-9 and TRBJ2-7; 7 bases fit TRBD2. CDR3 length equals 15 residues. Germline V gives CDR1 SEHNR, CDR2 FQNEAQ (reference sequence). V was pared by 5 bases and J by 9 bases, with 16 bases of the junction left unmatched.

This sequence joins TRBV12-3 or TRBV12-4 and TRBJ2-1, with D possibly being TRBD2 (5 bases). The CDR3 is made up of 12 amino acids. The V end lost 7 bases, the J end lost 9 bases, and 13 bases lay between the germline ends. The CDR3 bases are TGTGCCAGCACCCCTGGCCGGGGTGAGCAGTTCTTC. Residues: CASTPGRGEQFF.

This clonotype was observed many times. Because it lacks the conserved phenylalanine or tryptophan at the end, this CDR3 is likely a read error. This sequence joins TRBV7-2 and TRBJ1-6; D possibly corresponds to TRBD1 (6 bases). Trimming removed 2 bases at V and 8 bases at J, with 19 bases between. This CDR3 region has 17 residues. In germline, CDR1 is SGHTA, CDR2 FQGNSA. The CDR3: CASSLLRARGADSPLHL. CDR3 nucleotide sequence: TGTGCCAGCAGCTTATTAAGGGCTCGGGGGGCTGATTCACCCCTCCACTTG.

Turning to this clonotype: The germline gene is not matched at one end of the junction; a read error may be the cause. The rearrangement uses TRBV7-2 and TRBJ1-2; D not resolved. Germline-derived CDR1 and CDR2 are SGHTA and FQGNSA. The CDR3 loop spans 11 amino acids. CDR3: CAGSFDYGYTF. CDR3 DNA: TGTGCCGGCAGCTTCGACTATGGCTACACCTTC.

This clonotype was counted only a few times. V gene TRBV28 combines with J gene TRBJ2-7, with D hard to call. Germline CDR1 MDHEN, CDR2 SYDVKM. The CDR3 sequence is 13 residues long. Trimming removed 10 bases at V and 2 bases at J, with 15 bases between. In nucleotides, the CDR3 is TGTGCCACTTACTCCCGTCGGGCCTACGAGCAGTACTTC. It is translated as CATYSRRAYEQYF. Full variable domain (remainder filled in from reference TRBV28 and TRBJ2-7): DVKVTQSSRYLVKRTGEKVFLECVQDMDHENMFWYRQDPGLGLRLIYFSYDVKMKEKGDIPEGYSVSREKKERFSLILESASTNQTSMYLCATYSRRAYEQYFGPGTRLTVT.

This clonotype was picked up a small number of times. The genes are TRBV7-2 and TRBJ1-1; no clear D. The CDR3 runs 15 residues. CDR1 is SGHTA, CDR2 FQGNSA, per germline. Trimming left V 2 bases short and J 0 bases short, with 10 bases between. The CDR3 bases are TGTGCCAGCAGCTTATGGGCGGAACTGAACACTGAAGCTTTCTTT. Its translation is CASSLWAELNTEAFF.